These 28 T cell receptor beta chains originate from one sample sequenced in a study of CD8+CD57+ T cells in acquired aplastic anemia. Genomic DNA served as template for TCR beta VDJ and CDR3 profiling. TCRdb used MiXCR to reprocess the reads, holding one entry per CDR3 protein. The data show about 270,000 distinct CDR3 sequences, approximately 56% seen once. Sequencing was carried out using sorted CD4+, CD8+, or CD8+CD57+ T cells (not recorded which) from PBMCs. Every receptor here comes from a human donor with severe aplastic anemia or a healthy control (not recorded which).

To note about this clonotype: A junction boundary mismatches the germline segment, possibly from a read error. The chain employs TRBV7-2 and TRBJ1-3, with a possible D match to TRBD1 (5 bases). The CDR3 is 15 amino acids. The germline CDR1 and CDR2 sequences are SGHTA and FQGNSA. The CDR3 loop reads CASSLVGPLGNTTYF. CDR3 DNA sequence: TGTGCCAGCAGCTTAGTGGGGCCTTTGGGAAACACCACATATTTT.

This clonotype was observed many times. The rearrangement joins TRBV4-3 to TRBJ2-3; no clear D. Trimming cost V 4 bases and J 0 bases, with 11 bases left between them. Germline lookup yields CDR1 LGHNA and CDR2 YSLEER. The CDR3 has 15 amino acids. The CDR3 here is CASSLQSLSTDTQYF. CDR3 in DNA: TGCGCCAGCAGCCTACAGTCCCTTAGCACAGATACGCAGTATTTT.

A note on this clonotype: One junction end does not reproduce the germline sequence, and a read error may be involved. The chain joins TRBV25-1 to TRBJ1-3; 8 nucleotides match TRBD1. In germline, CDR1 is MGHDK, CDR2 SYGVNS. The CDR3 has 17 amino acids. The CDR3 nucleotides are TGTGCCAGCAGTCGGACAGGGACGATATCCGCTGGAGACACCATATATTTT. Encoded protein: CASSRTGTISAGDTIYF.

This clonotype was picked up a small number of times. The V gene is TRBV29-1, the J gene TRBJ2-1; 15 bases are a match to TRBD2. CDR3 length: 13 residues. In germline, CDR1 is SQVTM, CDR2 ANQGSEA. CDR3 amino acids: CSGLAGGRGEQFF. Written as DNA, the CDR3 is TGCAGTGGACTAGCGGGAGGGAGGGGTGAGCAGTTCTTC.

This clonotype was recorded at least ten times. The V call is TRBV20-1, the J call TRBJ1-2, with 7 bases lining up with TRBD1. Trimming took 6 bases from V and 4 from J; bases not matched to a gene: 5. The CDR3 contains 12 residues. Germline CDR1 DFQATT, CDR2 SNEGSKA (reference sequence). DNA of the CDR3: TGCAGTGCATTGGGACAGCCCTATGGCTACACCTTC. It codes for CSALGQPYGYTF.

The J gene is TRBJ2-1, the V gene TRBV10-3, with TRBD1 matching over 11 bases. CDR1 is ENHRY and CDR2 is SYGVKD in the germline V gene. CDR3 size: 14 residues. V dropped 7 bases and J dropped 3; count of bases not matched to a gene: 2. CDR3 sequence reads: CAIKGTGGYNEQFF. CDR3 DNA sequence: TGTGCCATCAAAGGGACAGGGGGCTACAATGAGCAGTTCTTC.

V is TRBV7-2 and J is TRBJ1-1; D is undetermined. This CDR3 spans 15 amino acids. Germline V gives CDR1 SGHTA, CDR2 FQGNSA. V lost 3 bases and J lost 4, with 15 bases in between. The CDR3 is CASSFGRRRGTEAFF. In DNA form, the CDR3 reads TGTGCCAGCAGCTTCGGACGGCGGCGTGGCACTGAAGCTTTCTTT. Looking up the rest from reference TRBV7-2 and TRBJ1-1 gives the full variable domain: GAGVSQSPSNKVTEKGKDVELRCDPISGHTALYWYRQSLGQGLEFLIYFQGNSAPDKSGLPSDRFSAERTGGSVSTLTIQRTQQEDSAVYLCASSFGRRRGTEAFFGQGTRLTVV.

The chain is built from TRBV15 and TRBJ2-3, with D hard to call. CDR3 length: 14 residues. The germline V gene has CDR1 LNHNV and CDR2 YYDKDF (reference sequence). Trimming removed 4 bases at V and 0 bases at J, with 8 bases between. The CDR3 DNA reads TGTGCCACCAGCATCGCCGTGAGCACAGATACGCAGTATTTT. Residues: CATSIAVSTDTQYF.

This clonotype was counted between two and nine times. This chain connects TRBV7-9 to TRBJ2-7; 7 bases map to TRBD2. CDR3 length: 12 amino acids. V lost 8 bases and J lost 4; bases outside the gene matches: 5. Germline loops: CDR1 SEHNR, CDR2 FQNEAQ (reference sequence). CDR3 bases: TGTGCCAGCGGCCCGGGGGGATACGAGCAGTACTTC. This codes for CASGPGGYEQYF.

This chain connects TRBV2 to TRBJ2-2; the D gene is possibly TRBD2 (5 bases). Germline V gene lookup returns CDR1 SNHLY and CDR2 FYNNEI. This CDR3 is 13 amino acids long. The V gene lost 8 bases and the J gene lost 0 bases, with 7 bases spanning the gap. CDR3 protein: CASGLANTGELFF. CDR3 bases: TGTGCCAGCGGACTGGCGAACACCGGGGAGCTGTTTTTT.

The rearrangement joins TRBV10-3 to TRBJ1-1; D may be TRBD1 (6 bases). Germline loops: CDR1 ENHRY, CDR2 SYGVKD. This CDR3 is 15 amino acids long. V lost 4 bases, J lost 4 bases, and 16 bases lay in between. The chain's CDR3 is CAISGGGRDGTEAFF. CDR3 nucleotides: TGTGCCATCAGTGGGGGGGGCAGGGACGGCACTGAAGCTTTCTTT.

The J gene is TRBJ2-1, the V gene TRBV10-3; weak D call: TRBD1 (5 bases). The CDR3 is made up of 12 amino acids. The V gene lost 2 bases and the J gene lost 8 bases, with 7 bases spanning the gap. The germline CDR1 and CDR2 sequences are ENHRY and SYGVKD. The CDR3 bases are TGTGCCATCAGTGAGCAGGGTGATGAGCAGTTCTTC. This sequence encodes CAISEQGDEQFF.

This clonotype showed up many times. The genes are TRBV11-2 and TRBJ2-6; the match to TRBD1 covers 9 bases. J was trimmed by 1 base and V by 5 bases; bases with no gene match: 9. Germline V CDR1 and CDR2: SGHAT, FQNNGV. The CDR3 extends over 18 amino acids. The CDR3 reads CASSRTQGAGSGANVLTF. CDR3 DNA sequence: TGTGCCAGCAGCCGGACACAGGGGGCTGGGTCTGGGGCCAACGTCCTGACTTTC.

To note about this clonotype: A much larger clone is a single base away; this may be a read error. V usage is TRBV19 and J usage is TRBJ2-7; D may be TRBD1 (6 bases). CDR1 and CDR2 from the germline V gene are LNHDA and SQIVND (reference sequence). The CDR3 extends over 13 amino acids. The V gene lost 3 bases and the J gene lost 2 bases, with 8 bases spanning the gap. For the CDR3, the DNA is TGTGCCAGTAGTATCCGGGACACCTACGAGCAGTACTTC. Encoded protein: CASSIRDTYEQYF. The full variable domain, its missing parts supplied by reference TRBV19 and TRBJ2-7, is DGGITQSPKYLFRKEGQNVTLSCEQNLNHDAMYWYRQDPGQGLRLIYYSQIVNDFQKGDIAEGYSVSREKKESFPLTVTSAQKNPTAFYLCASSIRDTYEQYFGPGTRLTVT.

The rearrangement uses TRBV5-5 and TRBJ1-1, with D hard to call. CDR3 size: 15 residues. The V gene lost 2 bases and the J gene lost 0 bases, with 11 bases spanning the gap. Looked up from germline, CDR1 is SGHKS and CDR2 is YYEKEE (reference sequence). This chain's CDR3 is CASSLAGSLNTEAFF. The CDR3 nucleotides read TGTGCCAGCAGCTTAGCGGGCAGTTTGAACACTGAAGCTTTCTTT.

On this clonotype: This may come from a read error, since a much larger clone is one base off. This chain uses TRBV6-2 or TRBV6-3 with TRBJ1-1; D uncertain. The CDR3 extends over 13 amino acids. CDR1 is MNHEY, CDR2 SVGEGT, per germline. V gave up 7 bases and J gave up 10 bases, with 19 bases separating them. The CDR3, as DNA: TGTGCCAGCAATAACGGGGAAAAACCTGGAGCTTTCTTT. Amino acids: CASNNGEKPGAFF.

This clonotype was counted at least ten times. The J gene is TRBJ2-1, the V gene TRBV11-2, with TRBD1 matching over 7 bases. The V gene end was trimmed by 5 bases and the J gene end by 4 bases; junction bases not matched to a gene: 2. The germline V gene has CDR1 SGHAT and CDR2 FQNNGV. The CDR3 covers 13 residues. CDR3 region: CASSLGQYNEQFF. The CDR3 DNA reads TGTGCCAGCAGCCTGGGACAGTACAATGAGCAGTTCTTC.

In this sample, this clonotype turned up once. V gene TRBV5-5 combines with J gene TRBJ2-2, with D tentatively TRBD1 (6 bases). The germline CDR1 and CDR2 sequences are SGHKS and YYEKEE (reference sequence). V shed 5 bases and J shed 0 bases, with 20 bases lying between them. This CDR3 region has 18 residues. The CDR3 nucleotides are TGTGCCAGCAGTGAATCGTTGAGGGGGACAACGAACACCGGGGAGCTGTTTTTT. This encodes CASSESLRGTTNTGELFF.

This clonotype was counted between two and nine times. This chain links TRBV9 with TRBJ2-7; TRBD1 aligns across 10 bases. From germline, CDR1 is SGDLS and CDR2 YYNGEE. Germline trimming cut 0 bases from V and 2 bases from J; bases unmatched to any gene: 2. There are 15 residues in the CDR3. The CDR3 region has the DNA TGTGCCAGCAGCGTAGCAGGACAGGGGGCCTACGAGCAGTACTTC. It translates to CASSVAGQGAYEQYF. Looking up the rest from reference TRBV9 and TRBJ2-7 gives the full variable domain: DSGVTQTPKHLITATGQRVTLRCSPRSGDLSVYWYQQSLDQGLQFLIQYYNGEERAKGNILERFSAQQFPDLHSELNLSSLELGDSALYFCASSVAGQGAYEQYFGPGTRLTVT.

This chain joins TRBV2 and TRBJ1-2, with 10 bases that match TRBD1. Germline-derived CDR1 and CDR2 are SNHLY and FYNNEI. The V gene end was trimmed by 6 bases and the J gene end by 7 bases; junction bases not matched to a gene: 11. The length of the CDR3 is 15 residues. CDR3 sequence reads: CASRLPGQGLSGYTF. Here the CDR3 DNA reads TGTGCCAGCAGACTACCGGGACAGGGGCTTAGTGGCTACACCTTC.

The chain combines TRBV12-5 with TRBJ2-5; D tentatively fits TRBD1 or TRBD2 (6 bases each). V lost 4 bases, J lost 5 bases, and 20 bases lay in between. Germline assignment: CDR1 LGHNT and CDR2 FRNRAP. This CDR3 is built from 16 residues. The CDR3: CASGSPRGGGVETQYF. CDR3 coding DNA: TGTGCTAGTGGTTCCCCTCGAGGAGGGGGTGTGGAGACCCAGTACTTC. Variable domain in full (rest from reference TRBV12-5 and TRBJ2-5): DARVTQTPRHKVTEMGQEVTMRCQPILGHNTVFWYRQTMMQGLELLAYFRNRAPLDDSGMPKDRFSAEMPDATLATLKIQPSEPRDSAVYFCASGSPRGGGVETQYFGPGTRLLVL.

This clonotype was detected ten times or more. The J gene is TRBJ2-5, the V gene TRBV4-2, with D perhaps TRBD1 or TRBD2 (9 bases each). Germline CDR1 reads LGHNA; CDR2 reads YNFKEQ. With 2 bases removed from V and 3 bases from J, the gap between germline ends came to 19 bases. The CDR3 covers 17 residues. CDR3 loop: CASSQTTGGGGEETQYF. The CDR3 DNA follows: TGTGCCAGCAGCCAAACAACAGGGGGCGGGGGGGAAGAGACCCAGTACTTC.

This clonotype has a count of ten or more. DNA for the CDR3: TGTGCCAGCAGCCTTTCAGGGACAGGGGAACAGCCCCAGCATTTT. Encoded protein: CASSLSGTGEQPQHF. The chain combines TRBV7-6 with TRBJ1-5, with TRBD1 identical over 10 bases. With 5 bases clipped from V and 7 bases from J, the junction kept 8 bases outside the gene matches. CDR1 is SGHVS, CDR2 FNYEAQ, per germline. The CDR3 covers 15 residues.

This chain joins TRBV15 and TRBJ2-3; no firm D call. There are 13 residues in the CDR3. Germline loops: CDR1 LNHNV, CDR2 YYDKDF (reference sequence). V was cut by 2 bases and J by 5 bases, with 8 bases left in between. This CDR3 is CATSRMALDTQYF. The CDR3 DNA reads TGTGCCACCAGCAGAATGGCGTTAGATACGCAGTATTTT.

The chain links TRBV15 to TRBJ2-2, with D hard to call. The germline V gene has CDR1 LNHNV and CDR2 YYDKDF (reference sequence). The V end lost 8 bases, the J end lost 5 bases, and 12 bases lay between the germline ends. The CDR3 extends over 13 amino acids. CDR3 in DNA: TGTGCCACCTCTAGGGCGGATACCGGGGAGCTGTTTTTT. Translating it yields CATSRADTGELFF. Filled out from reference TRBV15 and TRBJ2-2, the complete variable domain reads DAMVIQNPRYQVTQFGKPVTLSCSQTLNHNVMYWYQQKSSQAPKLLFHYYDKDFNNEADTPDNFQSRRPNTSFCFLDIRSPGLGDTAMYLCATSRADTGELFFGEGSRLTVL.

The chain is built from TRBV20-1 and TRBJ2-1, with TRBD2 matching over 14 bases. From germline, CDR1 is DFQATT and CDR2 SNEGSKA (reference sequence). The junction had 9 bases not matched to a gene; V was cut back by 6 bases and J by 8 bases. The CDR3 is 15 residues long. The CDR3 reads CSADGTSGSLDEQFF. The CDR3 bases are TGCAGTGCCGATGGGACTAGCGGGAGTTTGGATGAGCAGTTCTTC.

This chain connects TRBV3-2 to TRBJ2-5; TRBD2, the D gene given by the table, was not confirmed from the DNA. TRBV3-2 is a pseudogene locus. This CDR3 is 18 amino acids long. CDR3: CASSQDGRASGGQETQYF. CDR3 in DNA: TGTGCCAGCAGCCAAGATGGGAGGGCTAGCGGGGGCCAAGAGACCCAGTACTTC.

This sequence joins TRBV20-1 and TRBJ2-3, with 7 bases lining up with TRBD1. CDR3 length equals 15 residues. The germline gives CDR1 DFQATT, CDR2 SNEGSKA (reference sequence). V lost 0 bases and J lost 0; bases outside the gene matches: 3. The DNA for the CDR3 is TGCAGTGCTAGAGAAACAGGGGTGAGCACAGATACGCAGTATTTT. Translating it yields CSARETGVSTDTQYF.